Following are 28 T cell receptor beta chains from one sample sequenced in a study of CD8+ T cells in alopecia areata. cDNA serving as the sequencing template came from extracted, reverse transcribed RNA. Profiled with immunoSEQ multiplex PCR; TCRdb holds only in-frame clones, not every one. The sample records about 200,000 clones, 56% being singletons. The sample taken for sequencing was CD8+ T cells sorted from blood. These receptors all stem from a human donor in good health.

The chain recombines TRBV27 with TRBJ2-7; 9 bases align to TRBD1. V shed 6 bases, J shed 3 bases, and the junction held 6 bases outside the gene matches. Per the germline V gene, CDR1 is MNHEY and CDR2 is SMNVEV (reference sequence). This CDR3 comprises 14 residues. CDR3 sequence: CASRLGTGLYEQYF. CDR3 sequence (DNA): TGTGCCAGCAGGCTCGGGACAGGGCTCTACGAGCAGTACTTC.

This chain's CDR3 is CASMGSTEAFF. In nucleotides, the CDR3 is TGTGCCAGCATGGGGTCCACTGAAGCTTTCTTT. V usage is TRBV27 and J usage is TRBJ1-1; D is unclear. The germline V gene encodes CDR1 MNHEY and CDR2 SMNVEV (reference sequence). V lost 7 bases, J lost 4 bases, and 7 bases lay in between. This CDR3 is built from 11 residues.

The chain is built from TRBV6-6 and TRBJ2-4; D call uncertain. CDR1 and CDR2 (germline): MNHNY, SVGAGI (reference sequence). V was clipped by 8 bases and J by 1 base, with 12 bases between them. The CDR3 has 14 residues. The chain's CDR3 is CASWSPSAKNIQYF. For the CDR3, the DNA is TGTGCCAGCTGGTCCCCTTCCGCCAAAAACATTCAGTACTTC.

V usage is TRBV5-8 and J usage is TRBJ2-1; 11 bases are a match to TRBD2. The CDR3 consists of 16 residues. The germline V gene encodes CDR1 SGHTS and CDR2 YDEGEE. Trimming removed 4 bases from V and 8 bases from J; junction bases left unmatched: 11. This CDR3 is CASSQDIAGGPDEQFF. Written as DNA, the CDR3 is TGTGCCAGCAGCCAAGATATAGCGGGGGGGCCAGATGAGCAGTTCTTC.

This clone turned up a few times. This sequence joins TRBV7-3 and TRBJ2-7, with D uncertain. Trimming cost V 5 bases and J 0 bases, with 2 bases left between them. Germline CDR1 SGHTA, CDR2 FQGTGA. The length of the CDR3 is 11 residues. CDR3 DNA: TGTGCCAGCAGCCTCTCCTACGAGCAGTACTTC. Its translation: CASSLSYEQYF.

The chain combines TRBV11-2 with TRBJ2-7; D might be TRBD1 (6 bases). Germline CDR1 and CDR2: SGHAT and FQNNGV. The V and J ends lost 4 bases and 6 bases respectively, with 7 bases between them. There are 11 residues in the CDR3. CDR3 DNA: TGTGCCAGCAGCTGGGGGCTCGAGCAGTACTTC. It encodes CASSWGLEQYF.

The chain carries TRBV4-1 and TRBJ2-7; 8 nucleotides align to TRBD1. Germline CDR1 MGHRA, CDR2 YSYEKL. The V gene end was trimmed by 5 bases and the J gene end by 5 bases; junction bases not matched to a gene: 11. This CDR3 spans 15 amino acids. The CDR3 DNA reads TGCGCCAGCAGCGGACACGGACAGGGCAAGAACGAGCAGTACTTC. Translation: CASSGHGQGKNEQYF.

This clone was seen more than once but under ten times. The J gene is TRBJ2-3, the V gene TRBV29-1, with a tentative D call TRBD1 (5 bases). The CDR3 sequence is 12 residues long. Germline CDR1 SQVTM, CDR2 ANQGSEA. V gave up 7 bases and J gave up 4 bases, with 12 bases separating them. CDR3 nucleotide sequence: TGCAGCGCTCCAGGGTCCCCAGATACGCAGTATTTT. Protein product: CSAPGSPDTQYF.

This clone was observed a handful of times. The chain links TRBV29-1 to TRBJ2-5; 8 nucleotides align to TRBD1. This CDR3 has 12 amino acids. CDR1 is SQVTM, CDR2 ANQGSEA, per germline. V trimming: 4 bases; J trimming: 8 bases; junction bases outside the gene matches: 6. CDR3: CSVGVQGVTQYF. The CDR3 DNA reads as TGCAGCGTTGGGGTACAGGGGGTAACCCAGTACTTC.

The V call is TRBV29-1, the J call TRBJ1-2, with TRBD1 matching 8 bases. Germline V gene data show CDR1 as SQVTM and CDR2 as ANQGSEA. Trimming removed 6 bases from V and 1 base from J; junction bases left unmatched: 7. There are 14 residues in the CDR3. The CDR3 spells CSVVDRGLNYGYTF. The CDR3 nucleotides read TGCAGCGTGGTCGACAGGGGCCTTAACTATGGCTACACCTTC.

The rearrangement links TRBV13 to TRBJ2-3, with D maybe TRBD2 (6 bases). CDR1 PRHDT and CDR2 FYEKMQ come from the germline V gene (reference sequence). The CDR3 has 16 residues. Trimming cost V 4 bases and J 2 bases, with 16 bases left between them. The CDR3 is CASSSLLAGPTDTQYF. The CDR3 coding sequence is TGTGCCAGCAGCTCCCTTTTGGCGGGGCCCACAGATACGCAGTATTTT.

The chain joins TRBV4-1 to TRBJ1-2; a possible D gene is TRBD1 (6 bases). This CDR3 is 13 amino acids long. The V gene lost 5 bases and the J gene lost 5 bases, with 12 bases spanning the gap. The germline V gene has CDR1 MGHRA and CDR2 YSYEKL. The CDR3 coding sequence is TGCGCCAGCAGCGTAACGGGGGCATATGGCTACACCTTC. Amino acids: CASSVTGAYGYTF.

This clone has more than one count but fewer than ten. The chain employs TRBV29-1 and TRBJ2-1; a possible D gene is TRBD2 (7 bases). The CDR3 length is 15 residues. Germline V gives CDR1 SQVTM, CDR2 ANQGSEA. V lost 0 bases to trimming and J lost 10 bases, with 19 bases between them. The CDR3 is CSVEDLAGAPPEQFF. CDR3 nucleotides: TGCAGCGTTGAAGATCTGGCGGGGGCCCCCCCCGAGCAGTTCTTC.

This sequence joins TRBV28 and TRBJ2-7, with D unclear. Germline V gives CDR1 MDHEN, CDR2 SYDVKM. The CDR3 extends over 10 amino acids. Trimming left V 5 bases short and J 3 bases short, with 2 bases between. The CDR3 coding sequence is TGTGCCAGCAGTCGCTACGAGCAGTACTTC. This gives the protein CASSRYEQYF. Supplemented by reference TRBV28 and TRBJ2-7, the full variable domain reads DVKVTQSSRYLVKRTGEKVFLECVQDMDHENMFWYRQDPGLGLRLIYFSYDVKMKEKGDIPEGYSVSREKKERFSLILESASTNQTSMYLCASSRYEQYFGPGTRLTVT.

This chain uses TRBV19 with TRBJ1-5, with D uncertain. CDR1 and CDR2 (germline): LNHDA, SQIVND (reference sequence). The length of the CDR3 is 9 residues. Trimming shortened V by 7 bases and J by 11 bases, and 6 bases separated the two germline ends. The CDR3 region has the DNA TGTGCCAGTATCCCGTCCCAGCATTTT. This gives the protein CASIPSQHF.

V is TRBV29-1 and J is TRBJ1-4, with TRBD1 matching 8 bases. The V gene's germline CDR1 is SQVTM and CDR2 ANQGSEA. This CDR3 comprises 13 residues. The V segment lost 7 bases and the J segment 8 bases; nucleotides outside the gene matches: 9. The CDR3 DNA sequence: TGCAGCGGCCGACAGGGGTCGGAAGAAAAACTGTTTTTT. It codes for CSGRQGSEEKLFF.

The chain links TRBV2 to TRBJ2-1; D call uncertain. V gave up 7 bases and J gave up 3 bases, with 13 bases separating them. Germline V gene sequence: CDR1 SNHLY, CDR2 FYNNEI. The CDR3 runs 14 residues. The CDR3 DNA follows: TGTGCCAGCACCGGTTCAGGCCTCTACAATGAGCAGTTCTTC. Its translation: CASTGSGLYNEQFF.

This chain links TRBV5-6 with TRBJ1-1; no clear D. Trimming removed 0 bases at V and 2 bases at J, with 11 bases between. Germline CDR1 SGHDT, CDR2 YYEEEE. This CDR3 has 15 amino acids. The CDR3 nucleotides are TGTGCCAGCAGCTTGGCCGGGATTGCAAACACTGAAGCTTTCTTT. This encodes CASSLAGIANTEAFF.

The chain links TRBV7-9 to TRBJ2-7, with unresolved D. The CDR3 is 14 residues long. The ends were cut back, 1 base at V and 2 bases at J, with 9 bases in the middle. Germline V gives CDR1 SEHNR, CDR2 FQNEAQ (reference sequence). The CDR3 loop is CASSLVGPTYEQYF. CDR3 sequence (DNA): TGTGCCAGCAGCTTAGTAGGTCCTACCTACGAGCAGTACTTC.

A word on this clone: Other DNA sequences of this sample code for an identical CDR3. The chain carries TRBV29-1 and TRBJ1-1; D is unclear. V was cut by 4 bases and J by 1 base, with 7 bases left in between. The germline V gene encodes CDR1 SQVTM and CDR2 ANQGSEA. The CDR3 has 12 residues. CDR3 sequence (DNA): TGCAGCGTTGGGGATTCGAACACTGAAGCTTTCTTT. Protein: CSVGDSNTEAFF.

In DNA, the CDR3 is TGTGCCAGCAGCCCGGGACGGACCTATGGCTACACCTTC. This gives the protein CASSPGRTYGYTF. V usage is TRBV9 and J usage is TRBJ1-2; D possibly corresponds to TRBD1 (5 bases). CDR3 length: 13 amino acids. V gave up 4 bases and J gave up 4 bases, with 11 bases separating them. CDR1 and CDR2 (germline): SGDLS, YYNGEE.

This clone came up once. As DNA, the CDR3 is TGTGCCAGCACCCCCGGGACTAGCGGGGACAATGAGCAGTTCTTC. This codes for CASTPGTSGDNEQFF. The chain uses TRBV5-4 and TRBJ2-1; 13 positions agree with TRBD2. This CDR3 contains 15 residues. The V gene's germline CDR1 is SGHNT and CDR2 YYREEE (reference sequence). After removal of 6 bases from V and 5 bases from J, the junction contained 5 bases not matched to a gene. Filled out from reference TRBV5-4 and TRBJ2-1, the complete variable domain reads ETGVTQSPTHLIKTRGQQVTLRCSSQSGHNTVSWYQQALGQGPQFIFQYYREEENGRGNFPPRFSGLQFPNYSSELNVNALELDDSALYLCASTPGTSGDNEQFFGPGTRLTVL.

This rearrangement joins TRBV27 to TRBJ2-3; TRBD1 matches at 7 bases. Germline CDR1 reads MNHEY; CDR2 reads SMNVEV (reference sequence). The CDR3 is made up of 14 amino acids. J lost 7 bases, V lost 4 bases, and 8 bases had no gene match. Here the CDR3 reads CASSSKQGVNTQYF. CDR3 bases: TGTGCCAGCAGTTCGAAGCAGGGGGTGAATACGCAGTATTTT.

This clone was seen a handful of times. The chain employs TRBV27 and TRBJ2-7; 12 bases are a match to TRBD2. The CDR3 consists of 16 residues. The trim removed 4 bases at V and 6 bases at J, leaving 10 bases unmatched. CDR1 is MNHEY, CDR2 SMNVEV, per germline (reference sequence). The CDR3 coding sequence is TGTGCCAGCAGTTCTAGCGGGGGGGCCTTGGAGGCCGAGCAGTACTTC. It is translated as CASSSSGGALEAEQYF.

The chain combines TRBV2 with TRBJ1-2; 8 bases fit TRBD1. The V and J ends lost 3 bases and 2 bases, in that order; junction bases with no gene match: 5. Germline-derived CDR1 and CDR2 are SNHLY and FYNNEI. This CDR3 region has 15 residues. CDR3 sequence: CASSEETGENYGYTF. The CDR3 DNA is TGTGCCAGCAGTGAGGAGACAGGGGAGAACTATGGCTACACCTTC.

This clone was detected only a few times. V and J are TRBV29-1 and TRBJ2-1; 9 bases agree with TRBD1. The CDR3 totals 16 residues. Germline V CDR1 and CDR2: SQVTM, ANQGSEA. With 1 base clipped from V and 5 bases from J, the junction kept 9 bases outside the gene matches. The CDR3 loop reads CSVEVPGTGYDNEQFF. The CDR3 nucleotides are TGCAGCGTTGAAGTTCCCGGGACAGGGTATGACAATGAGCAGTTCTTC.

The rearrangement uses TRBV2 and TRBJ2-5; the D gene could be TRBD1 or TRBD2 (6 bases each). V lost 8 bases, J lost 4 bases, and 11 bases lay in between. Germline assignment: CDR1 SNHLY and CDR2 FYNNEI. The CDR3 has 12 amino acids. As DNA, the CDR3 is TGTGCCAGCCGAGGGGGACTAGAGACCCAGTACTTC. It translates to CASRGGLETQYF.

This clone has just a few counts. The genes are TRBV5-1 and TRBJ2-3, with no clear D. The V gene's germline CDR1 is SGHRS and CDR2 YFSETQ. The ends were cut back, 0 bases at V and 4 bases at J, with 3 bases in the middle. The CDR3 spans 12 residues. The chain's CDR3 is CASSLEADTQYF. The CDR3 DNA follows: TGCGCCAGCAGCTTGGAGGCAGATACGCAGTATTTT.